Below, 3 T cell receptor beta chains from the same sample are listed, as sequenced in a study of low-dose radiotherapy and immunotherapy resistance in tumors. TRAV- and TRBV-specific primers were used for first-strand cDNA, which covered alpha and beta chains. TCR amplification ran approximately 20 PCR cycles using constant-region and V-primer adapter primers. TCRdb re-called the reads through MiXCR, storing one row per CDR3 protein. The repertoire includes 9,500 to 14,000 distinct CDR3 sequences, 45% to 55% of them detected once, and 7.5% to 9% sits in the top ten. The source of these receptors is a human donor with advanced metastatic prostate, ovarian, gallbladder or colorectal cancer (not recorded which). This table probably holds off-target reads from a library built for another chain.

The genes are TRBV20-1 and TRBJ2-3; the D is unclear. The V and J ends lost 1 base and 5 bases respectively, with 4 bases between them. Looked up from germline, CDR1 is DFQATT and CDR2 is SNEGSKA (reference sequence). The CDR3 is made up of 11 amino acids. The CDR3 sequence: CSARGGDTQYF. CDR3 in DNA: TGCAGTGCTAGAGGTGGAGATACGCAGTATTTT.

J is TRBJ2-3 and V is TRBV28; TRBD1 matches 7 bases. Germline-derived CDR1 and CDR2 are MDHEN and SYDVKM. The V and J ends lost 3 bases and 2 bases, in that order; junction bases with no gene match: 11. CDR3 length: 17 amino acids. CDR3 residues: CASSFGLKGQPTDTQYF. In nucleotides, the CDR3 is TGTGCCAGCAGTTTCGGGCTTAAGGGACAGCCCACAGATACGCAGTATTTT.

The rearrangement uses TRBV7-3 and TRBJ2-4; 9 nucleotides match TRBD2. CDR3 length equals 14 residues. Germline loops: CDR1 SGHTA, CDR2 FQGTGA. The V gene end was trimmed by 1 base and the J gene end by 15 bases; junction bases not matched to a gene: 10. The CDR3 sequence is CASSLNSGRSRRYF. The CDR3 DNA reads TGTGCCAGCAGCTTAAACAGCGGGAGGTCCAGAAGGTACTTC.